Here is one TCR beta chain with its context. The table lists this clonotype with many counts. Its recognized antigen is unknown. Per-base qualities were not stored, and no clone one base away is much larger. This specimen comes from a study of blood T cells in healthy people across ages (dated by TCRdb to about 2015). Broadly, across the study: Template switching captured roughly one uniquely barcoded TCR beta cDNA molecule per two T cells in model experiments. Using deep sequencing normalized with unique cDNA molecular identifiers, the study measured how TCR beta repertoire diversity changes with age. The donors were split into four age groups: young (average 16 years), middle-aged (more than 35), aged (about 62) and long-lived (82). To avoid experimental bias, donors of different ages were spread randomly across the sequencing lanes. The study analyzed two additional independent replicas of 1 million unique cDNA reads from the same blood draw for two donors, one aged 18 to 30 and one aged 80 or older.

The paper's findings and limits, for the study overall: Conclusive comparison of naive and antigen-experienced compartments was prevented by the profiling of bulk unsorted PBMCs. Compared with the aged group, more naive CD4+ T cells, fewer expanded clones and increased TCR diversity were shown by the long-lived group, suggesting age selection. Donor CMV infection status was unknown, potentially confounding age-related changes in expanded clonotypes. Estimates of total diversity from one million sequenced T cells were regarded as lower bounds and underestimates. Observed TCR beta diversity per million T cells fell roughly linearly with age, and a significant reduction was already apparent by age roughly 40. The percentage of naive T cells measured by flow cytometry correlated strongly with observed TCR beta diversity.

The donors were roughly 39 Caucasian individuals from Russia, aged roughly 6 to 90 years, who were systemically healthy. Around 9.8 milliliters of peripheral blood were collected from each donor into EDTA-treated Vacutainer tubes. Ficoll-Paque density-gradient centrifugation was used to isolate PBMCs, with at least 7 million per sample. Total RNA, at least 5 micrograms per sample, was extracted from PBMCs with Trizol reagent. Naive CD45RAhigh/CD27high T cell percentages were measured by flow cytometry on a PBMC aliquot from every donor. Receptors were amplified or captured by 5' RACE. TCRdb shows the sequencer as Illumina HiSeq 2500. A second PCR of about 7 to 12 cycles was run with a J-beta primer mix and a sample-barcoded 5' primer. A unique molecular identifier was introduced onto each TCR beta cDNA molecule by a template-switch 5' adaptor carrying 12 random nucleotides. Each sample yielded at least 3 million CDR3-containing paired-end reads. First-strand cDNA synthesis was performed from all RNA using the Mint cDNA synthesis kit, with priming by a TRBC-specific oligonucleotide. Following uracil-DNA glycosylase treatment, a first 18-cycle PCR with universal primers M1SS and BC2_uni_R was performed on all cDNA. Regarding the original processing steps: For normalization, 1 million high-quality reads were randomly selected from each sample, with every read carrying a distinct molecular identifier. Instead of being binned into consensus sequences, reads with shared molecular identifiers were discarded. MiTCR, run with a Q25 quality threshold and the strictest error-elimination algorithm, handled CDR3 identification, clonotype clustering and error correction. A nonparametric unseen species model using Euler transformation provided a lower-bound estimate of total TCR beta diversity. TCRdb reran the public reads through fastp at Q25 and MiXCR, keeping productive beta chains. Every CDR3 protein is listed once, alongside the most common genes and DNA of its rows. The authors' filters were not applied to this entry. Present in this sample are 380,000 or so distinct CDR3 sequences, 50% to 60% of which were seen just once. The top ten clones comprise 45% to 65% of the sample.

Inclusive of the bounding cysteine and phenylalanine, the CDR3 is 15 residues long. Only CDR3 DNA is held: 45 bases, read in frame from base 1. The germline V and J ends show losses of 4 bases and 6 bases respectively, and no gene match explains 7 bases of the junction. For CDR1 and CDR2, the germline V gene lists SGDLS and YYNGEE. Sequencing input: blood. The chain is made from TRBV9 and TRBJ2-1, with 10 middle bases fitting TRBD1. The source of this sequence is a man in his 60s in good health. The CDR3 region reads CASSPRDRGSNEQFF. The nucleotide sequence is TGTGCCAGCAGCCCTCGGGACAGGGGTTCCAATGAGCAGTTCTTC.